Each of the 22 T cell receptor beta chains below was sequenced from the same sample in a study of blood T cells in healthy people across ages. The second PCR ran about 6 to 12 cycles with a sample-barcoded 5' primer and J-beta primers. From the 5' RACE reads, TCRdb called clonotypes with MiXCR, one entry per CDR3 protein. The sample gives about 1.6 million distinct CDR3 sequences, about 31% of which show up once; around 11% is in the top ten. Source material: blood. These receptors were collected from a woman aged 30 to 39 in good health.

CDR3 protein: CASNPTANYGYTF. In nucleotides, the CDR3 is TGTGCCAGTAACCCGACAGCTAACTATGGCTACACCTTC. This chain connects TRBV19 to TRBJ1-2, with D tentatively TRBD1 (5 bases). Germline lookup yields CDR1 LNHDA and CDR2 SQIVND (reference sequence). The CDR3 contains 13 residues. Trimming pared 7 bases from V and 0 bases from J, leaving 9 bases between.

This chain connects TRBV7-9 to TRBJ2-1, with D uncertain. The CDR3 loop spans 14 amino acids. CDR1 and CDR2 (germline): SEHNR, FQNEAQ (reference sequence). V dropped 1 base and J dropped 2 bases, with 6 bases sitting between them. In DNA, the CDR3 is TGTGCCAGCAGCTTAGATTTTACCTACAATGAGCAGTTCTTC. As protein: CASSLDFTYNEQFF.

A few counts support this clonotype. V and J are TRBV6-2 or TRBV6-3 and TRBJ2-5; no clear D. The CDR3 sequence is 13 residues long. The V end lost 2 bases, the J end lost 7 bases, and 11 bases lay between the germline ends. Germline-derived CDR1 and CDR2 are MNHEY and SVGEGT. CDR3 region: CASSYHLFGTQYF. DNA for the CDR3: TGTGCCAGCAGTTACCACCTTTTCGGGACCCAGTACTTC.

In this sample, this clonotype turned up a few times. The rearrangement uses TRBV11-1 and TRBJ2-3; D call uncertain. The CDR3 length is 13 residues. CDR1 and CDR2 from the germline V gene are SGHAT and FQDESV (reference sequence). With 6 bases removed from V and 1 base from J, the gap between germline ends came to 8 bases. The CDR3 bases are TGTGCCAGCAGGCGACTCCGCACAGATACGCAGTATTTT. Its protein product is CASRRLRTDTQYF. Complete variable domain (other parts from reference TRBV11-1 and TRBJ2-3): EAEVAQSPRYKITEKSQAVAFWCDPISGHATLYWYRQILGQGPELLVQFQDESVVDDSQLPKDRFSAERLKGVDSTLKIQPAELGDSAMYLCASRRLRTDTQYFGPGTRLTVL.

The rearrangement links TRBV12-3 or TRBV12-4 to TRBJ2-3, with D hard to call. The CDR3 runs 15 residues. V lost 6 bases, J lost 0 bases, and 13 bases lay in between. This CDR3 reads CASSQDGLSTDTQYF. The DNA for the CDR3 is TGTGCCAGCAGCCAGGACGGATTGAGCACAGATACGCAGTATTTT.

The chain's CDR3 is CASSGTQANEQFF. In DNA, the CDR3 is TGTGCCAGCAGCGGAACACAGGCCAATGAGCAGTTCTTC. The gene calls are TRBV9 and TRBJ2-1; D possibly corresponds to TRBD1 (5 bases). Trimming removed 3 bases at V and 6 bases at J, with 10 bases between. Germline assignment: CDR1 SGDLS and CDR2 YYNGEE. The CDR3 is made up of 13 amino acids.

In its sample, this clonotype was seen many times. J is TRBJ2-7 and V is TRBV3-1; D remains unclear. Trimming left V 4 bases short and J 2 bases short, with 12 bases between. In germline, CDR1 is LGHDT, CDR2 YNNKEL (reference sequence). CDR3 length: 14 residues. Written as DNA, the CDR3 is TGTGCCAGCAGCCCGCGTGGAAGGGCCTACGAGCAGTACTTC. Translated: CASSPRGRAYEQYF.

This clonotype was detected a few times. The chain employs TRBV27 and TRBJ2-7; TRBD1 might be the D (5 bases). V shed 8 bases and J shed 3 bases, with 8 bases lying between them. CDR3 length equals 11 residues. Looked up from germline, CDR1 is MNHEY and CDR2 is SMNVEV (reference sequence). The DNA of the CDR3 is TGTGCCAGCGCTGACAGCTACGAGCAGTACTTC. It encodes CASADSYEQYF.

The chain recombines TRBV5-4 with TRBJ2-7; a weak D match, TRBD2 (5 bases). Germline V lookup: CDR1 SGHNT, CDR2 YYREEE (reference sequence). CDR3 length: 15 residues. The V end was cut by 4 bases, the J end by 2 bases, with 16 bases between. CDR3 amino acids: CASSPAETMAYEQYF. The CDR3 nucleotides are TGTGCCAGCAGCCCGGCGGAGACTATGGCCTACGAGCAGTACTTC.

The V and J genes are TRBV2 and TRBJ2-1; 12 positions match TRBD2. Germline CDR1 and CDR2: SNHLY and FYNNEI. Trimming at V came to 3 bases and at J to 7 bases, leaving 25 bases not matched to a gene. This CDR3 contains 22 residues. The CDR3 nucleotides read TGTGCCAGCAGTGACACCTCCGGACAGGGTCAATCTAGCGGGAGGGCATGGAATGAGCAGTTCTTC. This encodes CASSDTSGQGQSSGRAWNEQFF.

This clonotype was seen a handful of times. The chain links TRBV2 to TRBJ2-3; TRBD2 might be the D (6 bases). V lost 5 bases, J lost 6 bases, and 18 bases lay in between. This CDR3 is built from 15 residues. Germline CDR1 and CDR2: SNHLY and FYNNEI. This CDR3 reads CASSKTGLLGDTQYF. The CDR3, as DNA: TGTGCCAGCAGTAAGACGGGACTTCTAGGGGATACGCAGTATTTT.

The CDR3 sequence: CASSLLGAGGYNEQFF. CDR3 in DNA: TGTGCCAGCAGCTTACTTGGAGCGGGGGGGTACAATGAGCAGTTCTTC. V gene TRBV7-2 combines with J gene TRBJ2-1, with 10 nucleotides matching TRBD2. Unmatched junction bases numbered 5, after V lost 2 bases and J lost 4 bases. Germline V gene sequence: CDR1 SGHTA, CDR2 FQGNSA. This CDR3 is built from 16 residues.

The rearrangement joins TRBV2 to TRBJ1-6, with D possibly TRBD1 on 6 matching bases. The ends were cut back, 2 bases at V and 10 bases at J, with 12 bases in the middle. This CDR3 is 14 amino acids long. CDR1 is SNHLY, CDR2 FYNNEI, per germline. The DNA of the CDR3 is TGTGCCAGCAGTGAAATCGGGGGGCAGTCACCCCTCCACTTT. Translating it yields CASSEIGGQSPLHF.

The CDR3 region is CASSQDRQGNEKLFF. The CDR3 bases are TGCGCCAGCAGCCAAGATCGGCAGGGTAATGAAAAACTGTTTTTT. The chain couples TRBV4-1 to TRBJ1-4; D is perhaps TRBD1 (5 bases). Trimming removed 0 bases from V and 4 bases from J, with 9 bases in between. This CDR3 spans 15 amino acids. Germline CDR1 and CDR2: MGHRA and YSYEKL.

This clonotype was detected a few times. V usage is TRBV25-1 and J usage is TRBJ1-4, with D possibly matching TRBD1 (6 bases). V lost 3 bases and J lost 11, with 19 bases in between. Per germline, CDR1 MGHDK and CDR2 SYGVNS. This CDR3 comprises 15 residues. CDR3 in amino acids: CASSDRRGGAEKLFF. CDR3 DNA sequence: TGTGCCAGCAGTGATAGGCGAGGGGGGGCTGAGAAACTGTTTTTT.

The chain has TRBV4-1 and TRBJ1-2; D gene unclear. Germline-derived CDR1 and CDR2 are MGHRA and YSYEKL. V dropped 8 bases and J dropped 4 bases, with 23 bases sitting between them. CDR3 length: 16 residues. CDR3 nucleotide sequence: TGCGCCAGCGGCCCTCACGAACAACTAAGCGGCTATGGCTACACCTTC. The encoded protein is CASGPHEQLSGYGYTF.

This clonotype was observed a handful of times. The rearrangement joins TRBV5-1 to TRBJ2-1; perhaps TRBD2 as D (6 bases). From germline, CDR1 is SGHRS and CDR2 YFSETQ. The CDR3 totals 13 residues. Trimming pared 2 bases from V and 9 bases from J, leaving 12 bases between. CDR3 sequence reads: CASSLAGRSEQFF. Written as DNA, the CDR3 is TGCGCCAGCAGCTTAGCGGGTCGGAGTGAGCAGTTCTTC.

This clonotype appeared a single time. The chain recombines TRBV30 with TRBJ2-1; 9 bases map to TRBD2. This CDR3 has 14 amino acids. The trim removed 2 bases at V and 6 bases at J, leaving 5 bases unmatched. Germline V CDR1 and CDR2: GTSNPN, SVGIG (reference sequence). For the CDR3, the DNA is TGTGCCTGGAGTCCGGGACTAGCTCCCAATGAGCAGTTCTTC. Translation gives CAWSPGLAPNEQFF.

The V call is TRBV28, the J call TRBJ2-2, with a possible D match to TRBD2 (6 bases). Germline CDR1 MDHEN, CDR2 SYDVKM. The CDR3 sequence is 16 residues long. Trimming shortened V by 2 bases and J by 0 bases, and 10 bases separated the two germline ends. The CDR3, as DNA: TGTGCCAGCAGTTTACCGCGGGGATCGAACACCGGGGAGCTGTTTTTT. Protein sequence: CASSLPRGSNTGELFF.

On this clonotype itself: A much larger clonotype is one base distant, so this may be a read error. V is TRBV12-3 or TRBV12-4 and J is TRBJ1-2, with a possible D match to TRBD1 (6 bases). The CDR3 consists of 15 residues. DNA for the CDR3: TGTGTCAGCAGTTTGCCCCTGATGACAGGAGGTGGCTACACCTTC. Its protein is CVSSLPLMTGGGYTF.

This clonotype was seen only a few times. The chain is built from TRBV9 and TRBJ2-7; D not certain. Germline CDR1 reads SGDLS; CDR2 reads YYNGEE. This CDR3 is 15 amino acids long. The V end was cut by 0 bases, the J end by 2 bases, with 12 bases between. The CDR3 bases are TGTGCCAGCAGCGTAGGATATCTGGTGACCTACGAGCAGTACTTC. Protein product: CASSVGYLVTYEQYF.

V and J are TRBV12-5 and TRBJ2-3; TRBD1 matches 12 bases. The germline gives CDR1 LGHNT, CDR2 FRNRAP. J was trimmed by 8 bases and V by 0 bases; bases with no gene match: 6. CDR3 length equals 16 residues. The CDR3 loop is CASGLVLGTGGFTQYF. For the CDR3, the DNA is TGTGCTAGTGGTTTGGTACTCGGGACAGGGGGCTTTACGCAGTATTTT.